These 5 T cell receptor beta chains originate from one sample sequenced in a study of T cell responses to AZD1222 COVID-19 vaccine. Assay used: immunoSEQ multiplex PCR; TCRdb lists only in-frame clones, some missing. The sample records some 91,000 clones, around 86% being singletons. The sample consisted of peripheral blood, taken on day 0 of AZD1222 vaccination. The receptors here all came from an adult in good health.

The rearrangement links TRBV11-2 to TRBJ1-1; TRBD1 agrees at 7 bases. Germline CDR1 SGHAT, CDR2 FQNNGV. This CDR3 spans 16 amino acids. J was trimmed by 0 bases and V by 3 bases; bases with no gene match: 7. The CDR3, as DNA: TGTGCCAGCAGCTTCATGACAGGGCTGATGAACACTGAAGCTTTCTTT. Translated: CASSFMTGLMNTEAFF. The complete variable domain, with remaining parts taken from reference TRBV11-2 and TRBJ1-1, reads EAGVAQSPRYKIIEKRQSVAFWCNPISGHATLYWYQQILGQGPKLLIQFQNNGVVDDSQLPKDRFSAERLKGVDSTLKIQPAKLEDSAVYLCASSFMTGLMNTEAFFGQGTRLTVV.

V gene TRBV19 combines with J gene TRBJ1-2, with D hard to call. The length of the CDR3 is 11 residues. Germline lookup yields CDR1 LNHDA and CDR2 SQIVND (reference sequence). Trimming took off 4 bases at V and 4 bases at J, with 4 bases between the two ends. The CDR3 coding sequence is TGTGCCAGTAGTAGGGCCTATGGCTACACCTTC. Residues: CASSRAYGYTF.

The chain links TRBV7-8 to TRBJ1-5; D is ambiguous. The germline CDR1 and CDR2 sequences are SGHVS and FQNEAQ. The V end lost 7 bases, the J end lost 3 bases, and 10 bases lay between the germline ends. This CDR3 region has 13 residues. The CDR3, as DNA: TGTGCCAGCACCCTGACGGACAATCAGCCCCAGCATTTT. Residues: CASTLTDNQPQHF.

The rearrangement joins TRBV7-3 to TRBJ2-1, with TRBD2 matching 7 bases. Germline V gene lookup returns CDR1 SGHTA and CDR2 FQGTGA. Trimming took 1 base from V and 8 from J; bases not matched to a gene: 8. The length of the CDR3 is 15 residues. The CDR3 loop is CASSLRAGAGDEQFF. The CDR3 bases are TGTGCCAGCAGCTTAAGGGCGGGAGCGGGCGATGAGCAGTTCTTC.

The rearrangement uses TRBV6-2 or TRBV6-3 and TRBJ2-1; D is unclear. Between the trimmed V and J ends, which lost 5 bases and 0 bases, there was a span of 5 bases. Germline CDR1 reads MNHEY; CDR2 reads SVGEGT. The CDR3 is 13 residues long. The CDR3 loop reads CASSPDSYNEQFF. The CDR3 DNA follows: TGTGCCAGCAGTCCGGACTCCTACAATGAGCAGTTCTTC.